This T cell receptor beta chain was captured by sequencing in a study of T-cell memory formation after mild COVID-19. Via MiXCR, TCRdb re-called the 5' RACE reads, giving one row per CDR3 protein. In the table there are hundreds of thousands of distinct CDR3 sequences, around 27% of which are singletons. The CDR3 has 14 amino acids. V dropped 3 bases and J dropped 6; count of bases not matched to a gene: 1. Germline CDR1 and CDR2: ENHRY and SYGVKD. This clonotype was seen only a few times. Its antigen is unknown. General study points: Whereas later expanders leaned CD4+, clones contracting day 15 to 85 showed a balanced CD4/CD8 makeup.

The clonotype comes from an adult woman who had mild COVID-19 (a few samples of this study predate the infection). Cell type and time point are not known. The sample taken for sequencing was PBMCs or a T cell subset sorted from them (not recorded which). V and J are TRBV10-3 and TRBJ2-2; 10 positions match TRBD2. DNA for the CDR3: TGTGCCATCAGTGAAACTAGCGGGGCCGGGGAGCTGTTTTTT. It translates to CAISETSGAGELFF.